Each of the 8 T cell receptor beta chains below was sequenced from the same sample in a study of T cells in Graves' hyperthyroidism and ophthalmopathy (dated by TCRdb to about 2019). The method behind the library was multiplex PCR. These reads were obtained on an Illumina HiSeq 2000. TCR beta CDR3 regions were amplified from RNA transcripts. The TCR CDR3 was subjected to a first round of RT-PCR using the HTBI primer set and the Qiagen OneStep RT-PCR kit. TCRdb reworked the public reads: Q25 trimming with fastp, MiXCR clone assembly, productive beta chains retained. Each record represents a unique CDR3 protein, reported with the most common genes and DNA among its rows. In all, the sample holds 400,000 to 600,000 distinct CDR3 sequences, and about 15% of those were seen once. Of the sample, about 31% falls within the top ten clones. Sequences were obtained from blood. The receptor set was obtained from a young woman with Graves' ophthalmopathy.

This clonotype came up many times. The junction departs from the called germline gene at one end, perhaps through a read error. The rearrangement joins TRBV7-7 to TRBJ2-5; 8 positions match TRBD1. Per the germline V gene, CDR1 is SSHAT and CDR2 is FNYEAQ (reference sequence). The CDR3 length is 14 residues. CDR3 in amino acids: CASSAGQVQETQYF. The CDR3 region has the DNA TGTGCTAGCAGCGCGGGACAGGTCCAAGAGACCCAGTACTTC.

With regard to this clonotype: A read error may be the cause here, since a much bigger clone is one base away. This chain uses TRBV12-3 or TRBV12-4 with TRBJ1-5, with 9 bases identical to TRBD1. V lost 5 bases, J lost 5 bases, and 4 bases stayed unmatched. The CDR3 totals 14 residues. The CDR3 DNA is TGTGCCAGCAGTGTACAGGGGGCCCATCAGCCCCAGCATTTT. This encodes CASSVQGAHQPQHF.

A few counts support this clonotype. A read error may explain this, as a much larger clone is one base away. This rearrangement joins TRBV7-9 to TRBJ2-3; the D gene is possibly TRBD1 (5 bases). The CDR3 covers 15 residues. Deletions cut 3 bases from V and 11 bases from J, with 21 bases between. Germline CDR1 is SEHNR and CDR2 is FQNEAQ (reference sequence). CDR3 DNA: TGTGCCAGCAGCTTTGCAGGACAACGGTCGCGGAAGCAGTATTTT. This encodes CASSFAGQRSRKQYF.

This clonotype was counted a single time. This chain uses TRBV6-5 with TRBJ1-1, with a tentative D call TRBD1 (5 bases). Germline V lookup: CDR1 MNHEY, CDR2 SVGAGI. This CDR3 comprises 15 residues. V was trimmed by 2 bases and J by 3 bases, leaving 13 bases between them. The CDR3 coding sequence is TGTGCCAGCAGTTACGAGGGAATCAGGGACACTGAAGCTTTCTTT. It specifies CASSYEGIRDTEAFF.

The chain employs TRBV11-1 and TRBJ2-7; 12 positions match TRBD2. Germline CDR1 reads SGHAT; CDR2 reads FQDESV (reference sequence). The V gene end was trimmed by 5 bases and the J gene end by 3 bases; junction bases not matched to a gene: 8. The CDR3 covers 16 residues. Here the CDR3 reads CASSKTSGSIRYEQYF. CDR3 nucleotides: TGTGCCAGCAGCAAGACTAGCGGGAGTATCCGCTACGAGCAGTACTTC.

The chain couples TRBV7-2 to TRBJ1-5, with 7 positions matching TRBD1. Looked up from germline, CDR1 is SGHTA and CDR2 is FQGNSA. This CDR3 contains 16 residues. J lost 0 bases, V lost 3 bases, and 5 bases had no gene match. For the CDR3, the DNA is TGTGCCAGCAGCTTCTCGGGACAGTATAGCAATCAGCCCCAGCATTTT. It encodes CASSFSGQYSNQPQHF.

This clonotype has at least ten counts. V gene TRBV6-5 combines with J gene TRBJ2-5, with a possible D match to TRBD1 (7 bases). CDR1 and CDR2 from the germline V gene are MNHEY and SVGAGI. The V end lost 0 bases, the J end lost 5 bases, and 22 bases lay between the germline ends. The CDR3 extends over 18 amino acids. The CDR3 loop reads CASSYSIGRRGAMETQYF. In DNA form, the CDR3 reads TGTGCCAGCAGTTACTCGATAGGCCGCAGGGGGGCGATGGAGACCCAGTACTTC.

This clonotype was seen many times. This rearrangement joins TRBV24-1 to TRBJ1-5, with 9 bases matching TRBD1. Germline V CDR1 and CDR2: KGHDR, SFDVKD. V shed 6 bases, J shed 6 bases, and the junction held 5 bases outside the gene matches. The CDR3 spans 14 residues. The chain's CDR3 is CATSLQGAGQPQHF. As DNA, the CDR3 is TGTGCCACCAGTCTACAGGGGGCGGGTCAGCCCCAGCATTTT.